Below, 15 T cell receptor beta chains from the same sample are listed, as sequenced in a study of T cell responses to AZD1222 COVID-19 vaccine. Assay: immunoSEQ multiplex PCR; the TCRdb copy retains only in-frame clones and omits some. The sample contains around 100,000 clones, more than 70% of which appear only once. This material consisted of peripheral blood, taken 28 days after the second AZD1222 dose. These receptors were collected from an adult who received the AZD1222 COVID-19 vaccine.

The V gene is TRBV28, the J gene TRBJ2-7; 8 nucleotides line up with TRBD1. Germline V CDR1 and CDR2: MDHEN, SYDVKM. V shed 6 bases and J 4 bases; nucleotides not matched to a gene: 8. This CDR3 has 14 residues. In DNA, the CDR3 is TGTGCCAGCAGGACCGGGACAGGACTATACGAGCAGTACTTC. It codes for CASRTGTGLYEQYF.

The chain carries TRBV6-4 and TRBJ1-5; the D gene is possibly TRBD1 (6 bases). This CDR3 is built from 13 residues. V was cut by 3 bases and J by 7 bases, with 10 bases left in between. Germline V CDR1 and CDR2: MRHNA, SNTAGT. In DNA, the CDR3 is TGTGCCAGCAGTGAACAGGGAGGGCAGCCCCAGCATTTT. It codes for CASSEQGGQPQHF.

The chain links TRBV2 to TRBJ2-7, with D unclear. The CDR3 is 12 residues long. The V gene lost 4 bases and the J gene lost 6 bases, with 10 bases spanning the gap. Germline V gives CDR1 SNHLY, CDR2 FYNNEI. The CDR3 DNA sequence: TGTGCCAGCAGTGTCGGAGTAGGCGAGCAGTACTTC. This translates into CASSVGVGEQYF.

The chain has TRBV27 and TRBJ1-1, with TRBD1 matching 8 bases. CDR3 length: 16 residues. After removal of 2 bases from V and 1 base from J, the junction contained 6 bases not matched to a gene. Per the germline V gene, CDR1 is MNHEY and CDR2 is SMNVEV (reference sequence). This chain's CDR3 is CASSLRPGTGNTEAFF. CDR3 DNA: TGTGCCAGCAGTTTAAGACCCGGGACAGGGAACACTGAAGCTTTCTTT.

This clone was seen a handful of times. The chain employs TRBV5-6 and TRBJ1-1; 7 positions match TRBD1. V lost 1 base, J lost 4 bases, and 10 bases stayed unmatched. The CDR3 is made up of 16 amino acids. The V gene's germline CDR1 is SGHDT and CDR2 YYEEEE. The CDR3 sequence is CASSLYEATGATEAFF. The CDR3 DNA reads TGTGCCAGCAGCTTGTACGAAGCAACAGGGGCCACTGAAGCTTTCTTT.

In DNA, the CDR3 is TGTGCCACCAGCAGAGACGGCTATGGCTACACCTTC. This encodes CATSRDGYGYTF. This chain links TRBV15 with TRBJ1-2, with D unclear. The V end was cut by 0 bases, the J end by 4 bases, with 3 bases between. From germline, CDR1 is LNHNV and CDR2 YYDKDF (reference sequence). This CDR3 is built from 12 residues. The full variable domain, its missing parts supplied by reference TRBV15 and TRBJ1-2, is DAMVIQNPRYQVTQFGKPVTLSCSQTLNHNVMYWYQQKSSQAPKLLFHYYDKDFNNEADTPDNFQSRRPNTSFCFLDIRSPGLGDTAMYLCATSRDGYGYTFGSGTRLTVV.

V usage is TRBV2 and J usage is TRBJ2-5; weak D call: TRBD1 (6 bases). CDR3 length: 15 residues. In germline, CDR1 is SNHLY, CDR2 FYNNEI. V lost 1 base to trimming and J lost 0 bases, with 9 bases between them. CDR3 sequence reads: CASSEGDKYQETQYF. The CDR3 DNA is TGTGCCAGCAGTGAAGGGGACAAGTACCAAGAGACCCAGTACTTC.

This sequence joins TRBV21-1 and TRBJ1-1. TRBV21-1 represents a pseudogene. The CDR3 runs 18 residues. CDR3 sequence reads: CASSKGGPAAKADTEAFF. CDR3 sequence (DNA): TGTGCCAGCAGCAAAGGGGGTCCGGCAGCAAAAGCAGACACTGAAGCTTTCTTT.

V is TRBV7-8 and J is TRBJ1-1; tentatively, D is TRBD1 (5 bases). The germline V gene encodes CDR1 SGHVS and CDR2 FQNEAQ. The CDR3 is 11 amino acids. Deletions cut 6 bases from V and 4 bases from J, with 6 bases between. In DNA, the CDR3 is TGTGCCAGCAGTGGGACCACTGAAGCTTTCTTT. As protein: CASSGTTEAFF. The full variable domain, rest sourced from reference TRBV7-8 and TRBJ1-1, is GAGVSQSPRYKVAKRGQDVALRCDPISGHVSLFWYQQALGQGPEFLTYFQNEAQLDKSGLPSDRFFAERPEGSVSTLKIQRTQQEDSAVYLCASSGTTEAFFGQGTRLTVV.

V gene TRBV27 combines with J gene TRBJ2-2; a weak D match, TRBD1 (5 bases). From germline, CDR1 is MNHEY and CDR2 SMNVEV (reference sequence). V was pared by 7 bases and J by 8 bases, with 23 bases between. This CDR3 comprises 16 residues. CDR3 nucleotides: TGTGCCAGCACTCAAGGGAACCCCTGGGGCTGGGGGGAGCTGTTTTTT. Protein: CASTQGNPWGWGELFF.

A word on this clone: The sample holds other DNA sequences that translate to the same CDR3. The chain recombines TRBV6-5 with TRBJ1-5; D uncertain. The CDR3 is 16 residues long. CDR1 MNHEY and CDR2 SVGAGI come from the germline V gene. V lost 0 bases and J 0 bases, leaving 9 bases between the germline ends. In DNA form, the CDR3 reads TGTGCCAGCAGTTACTCGCGGGGTCATAGCAATCAGCCCCAGCATTTT. This sequence encodes CASSYSRGHSNQPQHF.

The table lists this clone with a count of one. The chain links TRBV10-3 to TRBJ2-7; 10 positions match TRBD1. From germline, CDR1 is ENHRY and CDR2 SYGVKD. The J segment lost 6 bases and the V segment lost 0 bases, leaving 5 bases of the junction unmatched. CDR3 length: 15 amino acids. CDR3 sequence reads: CAISESGGTGVEQYF. The CDR3 region has the DNA TGTGCCATCAGTGAGTCGGGAGGGACAGGGGTCGAGCAGTACTTC.

V is TRBV5-6 and J is TRBJ2-7, with D uncertain. CDR3 length: 13 residues. The germline V gene encodes CDR1 SGHDT and CDR2 YYEEEE. Trimming removed 2 bases at V and 2 bases at J, with 8 bases between. CDR3 nucleotide sequence: TGTGCCAGCAGCTTTGACATAGCCTACGAGCAGTACTTC. Translated, it gives CASSFDIAYEQYF.

This sequence joins TRBV7-9 and TRBJ1-5; 9 positions match TRBD1. J lost 6 bases, V lost 5 bases, and 8 bases had no gene match. The germline V gene encodes CDR1 SEHNR and CDR2 FQNEAQ (reference sequence). The CDR3 is made up of 15 amino acids. This CDR3 reads CASSITGGESQPQHF. The DNA of the CDR3 is TGTGCCAGCAGCATAACAGGGGGCGAAAGTCAGCCCCAGCATTTT.

This clone was seen once. This chain joins TRBV27 and TRBJ2-2; 8 bases are a match to TRBD1. Germline values: CDR1 MNHEY, CDR2 SMNVEV (reference sequence). The CDR3 has 15 residues. The V segment lost 2 bases and the J segment 7 bases; nucleotides outside the gene matches: 6. The CDR3 protein is CASSLGQGRGGELFF. In nucleotides, the CDR3 is TGTGCCAGCAGTTTAGGACAGGGTCGGGGCGGGGAGCTGTTTTTT.